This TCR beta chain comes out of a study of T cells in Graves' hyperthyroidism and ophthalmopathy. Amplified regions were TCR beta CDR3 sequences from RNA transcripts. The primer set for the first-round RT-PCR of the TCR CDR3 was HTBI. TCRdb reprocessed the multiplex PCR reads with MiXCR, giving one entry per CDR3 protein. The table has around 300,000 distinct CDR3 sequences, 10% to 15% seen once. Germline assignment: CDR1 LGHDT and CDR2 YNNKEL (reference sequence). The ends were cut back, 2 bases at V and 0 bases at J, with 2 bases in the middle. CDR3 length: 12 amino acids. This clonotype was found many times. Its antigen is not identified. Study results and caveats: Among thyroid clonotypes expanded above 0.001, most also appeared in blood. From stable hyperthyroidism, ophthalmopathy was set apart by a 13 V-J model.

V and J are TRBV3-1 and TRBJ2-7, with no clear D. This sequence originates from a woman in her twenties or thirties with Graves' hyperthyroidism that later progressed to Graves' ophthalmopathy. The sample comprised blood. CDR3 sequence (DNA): TGTGCCAGCAGCCAAAGCTCCTACGAGCAGTACTTC. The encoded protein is CASSQSSYEQYF.